One T cell receptor beta chain is described in this entry. The antigen is not known. This specimen belongs to a study of Ad26.COV2.S vaccination and SARS-CoV-2 variants. The wider study: The authors gave Ad26.COV2.S intramuscularly, either once or twice 56 days apart. Findings and limits, study-wide: The breadth of spike-specific CD8+ and CD4+ T cell responses after vaccination was reportedly substantial.

With 1 base removed from V and 0 bases from J, the gap between germline ends came to 6 bases. The length of the CDR3 is 14 residues. The germline V gene encodes CDR1 LGHNT and CDR2 FRNRAP. Treatment given: 19 received Ad26.COV2.S at low or high dose, single or two shots; about 5 received placebo; per-sample allocation not given. Samples analyzed were those drawn on day 63 after the first vaccine or placebo injection. Measured with immunoSEQ multiplex PCR; TCRdb has only the in-frame clones, and not every one. Seen here are 400,000 or so clones, around 85% observed once, and the top ten hold 3% to 3.5%.

The TCR comes from a person aged 18 to 59 who received the Ad26.COV2.S COVID-19 vaccine or a placebo. The sample here was peripheral blood, taken in a trial of Ad26.COV2.S vaccine versus placebo. The chain employs TRBV12-5 and TRBJ1-1; D possibly corresponds to TRBD1 (5 bases). This chain's CDR3 is CASGLEGVNTEAFF. The CDR3 DNA follows: TGTGCTAGTGGTTTGGAAGGGGTGAACACTGAAGCTTTCTTT.